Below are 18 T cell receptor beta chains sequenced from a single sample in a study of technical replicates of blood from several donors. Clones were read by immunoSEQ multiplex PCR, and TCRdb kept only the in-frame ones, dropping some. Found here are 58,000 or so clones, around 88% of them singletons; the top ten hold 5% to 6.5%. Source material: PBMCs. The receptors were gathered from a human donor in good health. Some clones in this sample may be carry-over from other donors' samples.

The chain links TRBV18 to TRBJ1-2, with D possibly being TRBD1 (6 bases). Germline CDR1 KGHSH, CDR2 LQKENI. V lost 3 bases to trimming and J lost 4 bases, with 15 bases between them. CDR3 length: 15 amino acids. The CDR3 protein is CASSPTQGPGYGYTF. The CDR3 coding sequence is TGTGCCAGCTCACCGACACAGGGACCGGGCTATGGCTACACCTTC.

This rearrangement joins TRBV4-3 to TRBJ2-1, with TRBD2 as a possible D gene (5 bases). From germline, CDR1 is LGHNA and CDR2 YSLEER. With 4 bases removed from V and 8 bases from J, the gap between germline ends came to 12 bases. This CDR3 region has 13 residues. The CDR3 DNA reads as TGCGCCAGCAGCCCGGGCTACGGGGATGAGCAGTTCTTC. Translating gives CASSPGYGDEQFF.

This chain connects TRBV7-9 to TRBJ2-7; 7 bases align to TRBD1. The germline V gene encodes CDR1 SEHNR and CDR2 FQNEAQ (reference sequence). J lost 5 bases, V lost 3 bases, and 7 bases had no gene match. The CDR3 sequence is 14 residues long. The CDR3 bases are TGTGCCAGCAGCTTTCCGGGACAGTCAGACGAGCAGTACTTC. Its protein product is CASSFPGQSDEQYF.

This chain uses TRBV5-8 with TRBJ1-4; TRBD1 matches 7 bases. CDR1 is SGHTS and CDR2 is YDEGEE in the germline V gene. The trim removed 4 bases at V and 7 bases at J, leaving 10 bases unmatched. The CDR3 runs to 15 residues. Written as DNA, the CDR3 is TGTGCCAGCAGCCTAGGGCAGGGGGTCGGTGAAAAACTGTTTTTT. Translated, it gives CASSLGQGVGEKLFF.

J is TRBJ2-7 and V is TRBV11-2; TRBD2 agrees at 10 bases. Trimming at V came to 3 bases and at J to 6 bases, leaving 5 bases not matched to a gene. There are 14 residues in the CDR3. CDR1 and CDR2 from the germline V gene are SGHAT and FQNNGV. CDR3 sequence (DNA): TGTGCCAGCAGCTTTTCTAGCGGGAGAGGCGAGCAGTACTTC. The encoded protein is CASSFSSGRGEQYF.

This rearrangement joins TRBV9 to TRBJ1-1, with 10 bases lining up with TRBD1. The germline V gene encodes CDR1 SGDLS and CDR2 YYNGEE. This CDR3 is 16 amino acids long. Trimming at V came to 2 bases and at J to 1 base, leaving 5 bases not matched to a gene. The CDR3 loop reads CASSVTGGLRNTEAFF. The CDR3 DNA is TGTGCCAGCAGCGTGACAGGGGGCTTAAGGAACACTGAAGCTTTCTTT.

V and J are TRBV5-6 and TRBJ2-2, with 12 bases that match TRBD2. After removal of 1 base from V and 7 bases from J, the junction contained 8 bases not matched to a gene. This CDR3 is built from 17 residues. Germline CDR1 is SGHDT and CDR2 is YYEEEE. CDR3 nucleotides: TGTGCCAGCAGCTTGTTTGTGACTAGCGGGGGTGTCGGGGAGCTGTTTTTT. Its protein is CASSLFVTSGGVGELFF.

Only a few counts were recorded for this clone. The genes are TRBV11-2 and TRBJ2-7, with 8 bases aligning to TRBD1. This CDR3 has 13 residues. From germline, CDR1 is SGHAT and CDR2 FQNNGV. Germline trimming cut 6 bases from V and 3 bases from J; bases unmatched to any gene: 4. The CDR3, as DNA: TGTGCCAGCAGTCGGGACAGGCTCTACGAGCAGTACTTC. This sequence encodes CASSRDRLYEQYF.

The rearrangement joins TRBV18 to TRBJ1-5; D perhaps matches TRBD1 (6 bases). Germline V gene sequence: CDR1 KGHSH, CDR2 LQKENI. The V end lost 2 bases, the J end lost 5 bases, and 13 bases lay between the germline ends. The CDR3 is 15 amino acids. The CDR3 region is CASSPVQGSDQPQHF. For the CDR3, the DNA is TGTGCCAGCTCACCAGTACAGGGATCGGATCAGCCCCAGCATTTT.

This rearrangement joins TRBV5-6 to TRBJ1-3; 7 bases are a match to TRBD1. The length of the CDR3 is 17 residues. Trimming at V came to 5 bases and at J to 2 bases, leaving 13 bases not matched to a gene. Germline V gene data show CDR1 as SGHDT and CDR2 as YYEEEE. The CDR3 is CASRGWDRNLAGNTIYF. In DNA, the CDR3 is TGTGCCAGCAGGGGTTGGGACAGAAACCTAGCTGGAAACACCATATATTTT.

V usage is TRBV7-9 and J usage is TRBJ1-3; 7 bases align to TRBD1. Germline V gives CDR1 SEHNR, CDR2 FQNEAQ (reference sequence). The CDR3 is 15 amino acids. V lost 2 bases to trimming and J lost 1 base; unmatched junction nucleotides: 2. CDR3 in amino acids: CASSLYRGSGNTIYF. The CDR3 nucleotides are TGTGCCAGCAGCTTATACAGGGGATCTGGAAACACCATATATTTT.

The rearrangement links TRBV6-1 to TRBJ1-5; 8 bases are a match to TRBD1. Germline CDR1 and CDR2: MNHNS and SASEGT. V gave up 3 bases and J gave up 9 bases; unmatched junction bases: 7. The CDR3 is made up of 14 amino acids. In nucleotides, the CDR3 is TGTGCCAGCAGTGATGGACAGGGCGGTTCGCCCCAGCATTTT. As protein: CASSDGQGGSPQHF.

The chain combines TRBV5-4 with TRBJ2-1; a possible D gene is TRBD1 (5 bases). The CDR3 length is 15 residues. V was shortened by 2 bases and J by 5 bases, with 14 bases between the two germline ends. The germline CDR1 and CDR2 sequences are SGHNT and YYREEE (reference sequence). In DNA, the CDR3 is TGTGCCAGCAGCTTCGGTTGGGGCTTCGACAATGAGCAGTTCTTC. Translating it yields CASSFGWGFDNEQFF.

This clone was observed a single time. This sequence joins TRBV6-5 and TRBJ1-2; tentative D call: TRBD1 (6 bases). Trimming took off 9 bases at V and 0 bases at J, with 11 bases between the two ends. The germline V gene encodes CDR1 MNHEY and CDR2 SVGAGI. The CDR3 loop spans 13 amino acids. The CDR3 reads CASRTDSNYGYTF. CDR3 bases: TGTGCCAGTCGGACAGACTCTAACTATGGCTACACCTTC.

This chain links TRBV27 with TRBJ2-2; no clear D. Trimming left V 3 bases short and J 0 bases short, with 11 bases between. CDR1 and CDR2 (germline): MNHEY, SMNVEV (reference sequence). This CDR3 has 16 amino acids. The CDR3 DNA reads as TGTGCCAGCAGTTTCTATTCCAGGACGAACACCGGGGAGCTGTTTTTT. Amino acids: CASSFYSRTNTGELFF.

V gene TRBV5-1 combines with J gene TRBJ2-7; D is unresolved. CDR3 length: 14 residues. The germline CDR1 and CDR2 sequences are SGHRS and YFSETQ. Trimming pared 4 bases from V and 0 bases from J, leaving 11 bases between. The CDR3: CASSLSGSSYEQYF. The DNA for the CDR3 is TGCGCCAGCAGCCTGTCCGGTAGCTCCTACGAGCAGTACTTC.

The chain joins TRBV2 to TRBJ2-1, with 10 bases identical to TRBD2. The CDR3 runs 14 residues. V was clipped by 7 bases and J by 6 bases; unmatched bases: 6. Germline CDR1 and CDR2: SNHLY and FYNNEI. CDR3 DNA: TGTGCCAGCACGGAGCGGGAGGGCCGCAATGAGCAGTTCTTC. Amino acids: CASTEREGRNEQFF.

CDR3 loop: CASSFRASGFDEQFF. CDR3 DNA sequence: TGTGCCAGCAGTTTCCGGGCCTCGGGGTTCGATGAGCAGTTCTTC. The chain recombines TRBV6-6 with TRBJ2-1; weak D call: TRBD2 (5 bases). This CDR3 has 15 amino acids. Trimming removed 4 bases from V and 8 bases from J, with 18 bases in between. The V gene's germline CDR1 is MNHNY and CDR2 SVGAGI (reference sequence).